The clone carrying this T cell receptor (beta chain) occurred a few times. This sample is part of a study of identical twins. TCRdb processed the 5' RACE reads anew with MiXCR; each CDR3 protein has one entry. This sample has around 550,000 distinct CDR3 sequences, with 15% found just once. These data were also filed under a second study, of yellow fever vaccine responses in identical twins.

This TCR derives from a woman aged 18-29 years in good health. The sequenced sample consisted of CD4+ T cells sorted from blood.

The CDR3 DNA reads TGCAGTGCTCGTCGGACTAGCGGGGGGTCGGAGCAGTTCTTC. It translates to CSARRTSGGSEQFF. The chain couples TRBV20-1 to TRBJ2-1; 14 bases are shared with TRBD2. V trimming: 5 bases; J trimming: 10 bases; junction bases outside the gene matches: 7. Germline CDR1 and CDR2: DFQATT and SNEGSKA (reference sequence). The CDR3 contains 14 residues.